This TCR beta chain was identified in a study of blood T cell repertoires in COVID-19 (dated by TCRdb to the early 2020s). In terms of the full investigation: Samples from collaborators originated in the United States, Italy and Spain and spanned both the acute and convalescent phases of COVID-19. The prospective study material was composed of cDNA or gDNA derived from T cells, B-cell-depleted T cells, or PBMCs. Deeply sampled blood TCRbeta repertoires from subjects exposed to, actively infected with, or recovered from COVID-19 were included in the dataset. A freely available public database, intended as a resource for researchers studying the immune response to SARS-CoV-2, is where the repertoires were released. The samples were drawn from the first 160 participants of the ongoing ImmuneRACE study and from some 1,300 subjects provided by 6 global collaborators. Sample metadata almost always included a de-identified subject ID, COVID-19 status, age in years and sex. Where HLA class I and class II types were available, the types were taken from metadata supplied by the sample provider, not from assay-based typing. Overall study outcomes, separate from this receptor: The quantity of clinical and demographic metadata differed by source and by participant and was supplied without curation.

Participants in the prospective study were aged roughly 18 to 90 years, lived in about two dozen United States geographic areas, and enrolled through a virtual design. In the prospective study, cohorts were assigned on the basis of participant-reported clinical history obtained from a screening survey and a study questionnaire. Recovered participants in ImmuneRACE Cohort 3 were defined by two consecutive negative NP/OP PCR tests, clearance by a healthcare professional, or resolution of symptoms. In the prospective study, mobile phlebotomists collected whole blood, serum and a nasopharyngeal or oropharyngeal swab from each participant. Additional blood draws and questionnaires over an approximately two-month period could optionally be provided by prospective study participants. Blood samples from the prospective study were shipped frozen or at room temperature prior to DNA extraction. Points on this clone: Its cognate antigen has yet to be identified. No base-level quality is on record; no much larger clone is a single base apart.

CDR1 and CDR2 (ENHRY, SYGVKD) derive from the germline V gene. V trim: 8 bases; J trim: 2 bases; unmatched bases: 3. The CDR3 numbers 15 residues from cysteine through phenylalanine. The read is trimmed to its CDR3 DNA, 45 bases read in frame from base 1. TCRbeta CDR3 regions were amplified from genomic DNA using the immunoSEQ Assay, a bias-controlled multiplex PCR. In the source study's methods: Nucleated cell counts per sample were estimated from amplification of reference gene primers within the assay. To quantify the absolute abundance of each unique TCRbeta CDR3 rearrangement, sequence reads were collapsed and filtered. For each sample, productive Simpson clonality was calculated as the square root of Simpson's diversity index across productive rearrangements. TCRdb re-hosts the immuneACCESS table, in-frame sequences only. Its copies lack some clones; in the studies checked, an unresolved V gene accounts for under half of them, and the cause for the rest is not known. V and J calls and clone size come straight from that table; D and trimming were deduced from the DNA. The sample records 320,000 or so clones, over 80% of which are singletons. The ten top clones hold about 4.7% of the sample.

The receptor was derived from a man aged 30 to 45 who had recovered from COVID-19. The chain employs TRBV10-3 and TRBJ1-6; TRBD1 lines up with 10 middle nucleotides. Source material: PBMCs or T cells enriched from blood (not recorded which). The CDR3 has the sequence CAISGTGAYNSPLHF. Read as DNA, the sequence is TGTGCCATCTCCGGGACAGGGGCCTATAATTCACCCCTCCACTTT.